This T cell receptor beta chain appears in the sequencing data of a study of T cells after posttransplantation cyclophosphamide. General study results and limits: Recipient CMV seropositivity and CMV reactivation strongly tracked TRB clonality. Blood and skin or GI T cell repertoires showed limited TRB overlap. Donor-recipient repertoire similarity was low at 1-2 months, rising over year one.

The V end was cut by 2 bases, the J end by 1 base, with 8 bases between. The CDR3 contains 14 residues. Germline lookup yields CDR1 SEHNR and CDR2 FQNEAQ (reference sequence). This related bone marrow graft donor gave peripheral blood on the day of marrow donation. The method was immunoSEQ multiplex PCR; TCRdb's version includes in-frame clones alone and lacks a portion of them. The sample lists several thousand clones; about 61% were seen once. As regards this clone: Its antigen is not known.

The receptor was derived from a woman aged 55-70 years in good health, CMV-negative, and a related stem cell transplant donor. The sequenced sample was memory CD8+ T cells sorted from blood. The gene calls are TRBV7-9 and TRBJ2-5; maybe TRBD2 (5 bases). The DNA of the CDR3 is TGTGCCAGCAGCTTAAATGCGGGCCAAGAGACCCAGTACTTC. The encoded protein is CASSLNAGQETQYF. The full variable domain, completed using reference TRBV7-9 and TRBJ2-5, is DTGVSQNPRHKITKRGQNVTFRCDPISEHNRLYWYRQTLGQGPEFLTYFQNEAQLEKSRLLSDRFSAERPKGSFSTLEIQRTEQGDSAMYLCASSLNAGQETQYFGPGTRLLVL.